Listed here is a single T cell receptor (beta chain). This sample was included in a study of CD8 T cells in Susac syndrome. Sequencing of TCR beta, carried out with a high-throughput approach, was applied to CD8+ and CD4+ T cells from the blood. The CD8+ and CD4+ T cells were negatively isolated, with the TEMRA cells enriched by FACS. This CDR3 contains 14 residues. CDR1 is SQVTM and CDR2 is ANQGSEA in the germline V gene. The ends lost 7 bases at V and 5 bases at J; junction bases unmatched: 8. With random hexamers, roughly 0.5 to 1 ug RNA was reverse transcribed. Across 54 Vbeta and 13 Jbeta, TCR beta CDR3 was amplified with immunoSEQ multiplex PCR. MiXCR, run by TCRdb on the immunoSEQ multiplex PCR reads, gives a single entry per CDR3 protein. The data hold about 200,000 distinct CDR3 sequences, with 93% observed a single time.

The TCR comes from a human donor in good health. The specimen sequenced was CD4+ T cells from PBMCs. The genes are TRBV29-1 and TRBJ1-4; 9 nucleotides line up with TRBD1. In nucleotides, the CDR3 is TGCAGCGCCGGGGGACAGGGCCTCAATGAAAAACTGTTTTTT. Its protein product is CSAGGQGLNEKLFF.